The 2 T cell receptor beta chains below were found in one sample sequenced in a study of blood T cell repertoires in COVID-19 (dated by TCRdb to the early 2020s). Libraries were made using the immunoSEQ multiplex PCR assay. TCRdb took over this immuneACCESS table, retaining in-frame rearrangements with V and J assigned. Such tables are incomplete; in checked studies, under half of the missing clones stem from an unresolved V gene, and the remainder is unexplained. Counted in this sample were some 260,000 clones; about nine tenths of them appeared once. Roughly 6.8% of the sample is taken by the ten largest. The sequenced sample consisted of peripheral blood. The receptors shown here come from a woman between 25 and 40 years old with COVID-19, enrolled during active disease.

The chain is built from TRBV28 and TRBJ2-7; D uncertain. Germline V gene sequence: CDR1 MDHEN, CDR2 SYDVKM. CDR3 length: 11 residues. The V and J ends lost 7 bases and 9 bases respectively, with 13 bases between them. The CDR3 coding sequence is TGTGCCAGCACTCGTTTTCCGGTGCAGTACTTC. Amino acid sequence: CASTRFPVQYF. The full variable domain, its missing parts supplied by reference TRBV28 and TRBJ2-7, is DVKVTQSSRYLVKRTGEKVFLECVQDMDHENMFWYRQDPGLGLRLIYFSYDVKMKEKGDIPEGYSVSREKKERFSLILESASTNQTSMYLCASTRFPVQYFGPGTRLTVT.

This chain joins TRBV5-4 and TRBJ1-6, with a tentative D call TRBD1 (5 bases). Looked up from germline, CDR1 is SGHNT and CDR2 is YYREEE (reference sequence). With 3 bases removed from V and 8 bases from J, the gap between germline ends came to 12 bases. This CDR3 contains 14 residues. Written as DNA, the CDR3 is TGTGCCAGCAGCTGGAGGGGACCATATTCACCCCTCCACTTT. This encodes CASSWRGPYSPLHF.